The sequence of this TCR beta chain was determined in a study of cytomegalovirus exposure and HLA in healthy donors. Study-level points and caveats: In vitro work confirmed that a few CMV-associated chains recognize CMV antigens.

Primers included in the PCR were 60 Vbeta and 13 Jbeta primers. Libraries were prepared by immunoSEQ multiplex PCR; TCRdb keeps only in-frame clonotypes and omits some of them. The sample has 100,000 to 150,000 clones; about 74% are singletons. Points on this clone: What it binds is unknown.

This CDR3 region has 13 residues. Looked up from germline, CDR1 is SGHNT and CDR2 is YENEEA. With 0 bases removed from V and 5 bases from J, the gap between germline ends came to 6 bases. Sequenced input: PBMCs. V is TRBV11-3 and J is TRBJ2-3; D is unresolved. This receptor was identified in a woman aged 45-59 years in good health and CMV-seropositive. CDR3 sequence reads: CASSLEAEDTQYF. As DNA, the CDR3 is TGTGCCAGCAGCTTAGAGGCTGAAGATACGCAGTATTTT.